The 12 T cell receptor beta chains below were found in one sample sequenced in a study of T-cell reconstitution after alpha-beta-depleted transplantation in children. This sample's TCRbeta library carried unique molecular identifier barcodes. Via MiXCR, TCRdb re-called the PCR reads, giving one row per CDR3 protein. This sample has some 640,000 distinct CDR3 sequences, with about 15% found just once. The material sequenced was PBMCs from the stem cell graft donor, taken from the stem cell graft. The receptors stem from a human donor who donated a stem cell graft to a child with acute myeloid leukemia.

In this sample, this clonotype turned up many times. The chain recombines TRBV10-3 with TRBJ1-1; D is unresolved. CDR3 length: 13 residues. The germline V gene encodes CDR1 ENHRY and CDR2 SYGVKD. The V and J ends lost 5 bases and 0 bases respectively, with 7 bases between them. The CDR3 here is CAISRLLNTEAFF. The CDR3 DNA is TGTGCCATCAGTCGACTCTTGAACACTGAAGCTTTCTTT.

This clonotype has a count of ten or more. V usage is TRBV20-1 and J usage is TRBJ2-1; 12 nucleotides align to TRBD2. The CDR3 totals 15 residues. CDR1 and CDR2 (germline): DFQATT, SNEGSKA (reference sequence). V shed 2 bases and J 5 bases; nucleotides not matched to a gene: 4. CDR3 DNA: TGCAGTGCTAGACGACTAGCGGGGGCGAACAATGAGCAGTTCTTC. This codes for CSARRLAGANNEQFF.

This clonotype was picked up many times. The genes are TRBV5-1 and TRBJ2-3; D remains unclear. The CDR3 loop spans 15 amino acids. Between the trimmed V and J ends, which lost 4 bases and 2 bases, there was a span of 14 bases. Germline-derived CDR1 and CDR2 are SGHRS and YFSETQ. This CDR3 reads CASSPRAAYTDTQYF. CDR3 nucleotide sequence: TGCGCCAGCAGCCCTCGTGCAGCCTACACAGATACGCAGTATTTT.

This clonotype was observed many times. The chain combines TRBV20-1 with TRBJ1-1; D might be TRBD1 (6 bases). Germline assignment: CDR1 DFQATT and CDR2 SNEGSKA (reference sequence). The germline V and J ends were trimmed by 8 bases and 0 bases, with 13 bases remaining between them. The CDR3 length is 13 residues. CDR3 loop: CSQRGYVNTEAFF. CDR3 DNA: TGCAGTCAGAGGGGGTACGTGAACACTGAAGCTTTCTTT.

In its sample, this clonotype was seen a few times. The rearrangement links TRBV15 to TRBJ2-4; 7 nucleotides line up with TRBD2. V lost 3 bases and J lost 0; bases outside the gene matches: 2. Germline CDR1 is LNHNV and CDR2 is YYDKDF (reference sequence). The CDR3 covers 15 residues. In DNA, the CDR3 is TGTGCCACCAGCAGGGGAGGGGTAGCCAAAAACATTCAGTACTTC. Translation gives CATSRGGVAKNIQYF. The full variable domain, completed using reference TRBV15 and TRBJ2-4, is DAMVIQNPRYQVTQFGKPVTLSCSQTLNHNVMYWYQQKSSQAPKLLFHYYDKDFNNEADTPDNFQSRRPNTSFCFLDIRSPGLGDTAMYLCATSRGGVAKNIQYFGAGTRLSVL.

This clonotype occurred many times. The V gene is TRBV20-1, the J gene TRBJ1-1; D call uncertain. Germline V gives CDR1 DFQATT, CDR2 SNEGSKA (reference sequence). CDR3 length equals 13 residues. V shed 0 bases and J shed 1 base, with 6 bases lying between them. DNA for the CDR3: TGCAGTGCTAGAGATTACAGGAACACTGAAGCTTTCTTT. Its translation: CSARDYRNTEAFF.

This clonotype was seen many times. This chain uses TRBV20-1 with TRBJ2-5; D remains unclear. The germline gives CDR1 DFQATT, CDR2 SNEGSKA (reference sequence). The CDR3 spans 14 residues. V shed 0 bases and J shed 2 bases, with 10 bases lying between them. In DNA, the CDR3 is TGCAGTGCTAGAGATTGGGCAGGTCAAGAGACCCAGTACTTC. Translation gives CSARDWAGQETQYF.

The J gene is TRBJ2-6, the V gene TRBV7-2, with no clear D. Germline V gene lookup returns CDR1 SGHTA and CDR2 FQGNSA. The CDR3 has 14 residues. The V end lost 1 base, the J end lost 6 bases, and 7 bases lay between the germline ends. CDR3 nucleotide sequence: TGTGCCAGCAGCTTAGGTCTTTTGGCCAACGTCCTGACTTTC. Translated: CASSLGLLANVLTF.

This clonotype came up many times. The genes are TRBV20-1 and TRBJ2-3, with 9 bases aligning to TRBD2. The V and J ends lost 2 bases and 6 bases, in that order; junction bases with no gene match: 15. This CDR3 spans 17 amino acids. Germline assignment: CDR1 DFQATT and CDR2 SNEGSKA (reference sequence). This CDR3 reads CSARLLGLAGIGDTQYF. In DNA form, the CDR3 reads TGCAGTGCTAGACTCCTCGGGCTAGCGGGGATCGGGGATACGCAGTATTTT.

CDR3 sequence reads: CASSPSLGILSSYNEQFF. DNA for the CDR3: TGTGCCAGCAGCCCAAGTTTGGGGATTTTGAGCTCCTACAATGAGCAGTTCTTC. The gene calls are TRBV11-1 and TRBJ2-1; D is undetermined. Between the trimmed V and J ends, which lost 5 bases and 0 bases, there was a span of 20 bases. The germline V gene encodes CDR1 SGHAT and CDR2 FQDESV (reference sequence). There are 18 residues in the CDR3.

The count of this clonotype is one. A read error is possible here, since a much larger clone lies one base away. The CDR3 region is CSVEQSETQCF. CDR3 DNA: TGCAGCGTTGAGCAATCTGAGACCCAGTGCTTC. This rearrangement joins TRBV29-1 to TRBJ2-5; D unclear. From germline, CDR1 is SQVTM and CDR2 ANQGSEA. The length of the CDR3 is 11 residues.

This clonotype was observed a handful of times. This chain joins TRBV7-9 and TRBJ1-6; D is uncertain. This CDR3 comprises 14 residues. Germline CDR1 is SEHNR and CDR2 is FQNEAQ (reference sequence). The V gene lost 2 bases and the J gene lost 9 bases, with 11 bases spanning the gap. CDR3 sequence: CASSLWGASSPLHF. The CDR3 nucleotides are TGTGCCAGCAGCTTATGGGGTGCGAGTTCACCCCTCCACTTT.